Listed below are T cell receptor beta chains from one sample, sequenced in a study of blood T cell repertoires in COVID-19. Assay used: immunoSEQ multiplex PCR; TCRdb lists only in-frame clones, some missing. Counted here are 45,000 to 55,000 clones, over 80% occurring once; the ten biggest clones make up 5.3%. The sample taken for sequencing was peripheral blood. All receptors derive from a human donor in a cohort sampled during active COVID-19. The CDR3 runs from the conserved cysteine through the conserved F or W. D genes are given only for firm matches. Rows give clone size only sometimes, using once, few, many, or a class for an expanded clone.

TRBV6-2/TRBV6-3	TRBD2	NA	TRBJ2-7	CASSFRGGVAYEQYF	TGTGCCAGCAGTTTTCGGGGAGGGGTGGCGTACGAGCAGTACTTC
TRBV7-2	NA	few	TRBJ2-7	CASSPYPTASYEQYF	TGTGCCAGCAGCCCCTACCCGACAGCCTCCTACGAGCAGTACTTC
TRBV30	NA	NA	TRBJ1-6	CAWSVGLNSPLHF	TGTGCCTGGAGTGTGGGGCTCAATTCACCCCTCCACTTT
TRBV3-1/TRBV3-2	TRBD2	NA	TRBJ2-7	CASSQGTSGGYEQYF	TGTGCCAGCAGCCAAGGGACTAGCGGCGGGTACGAGCAGTACTTC
TRBV12-5	TRBD1	NA	TRBJ2-7	CASGTGAGGEQYF	TGTGCTAGTGGCACAGGGGCGGGCGGCGAGCAGTACTTC
TRBV19	TRBD2	NA	TRBJ2-3	CASSLAGGTDTQYF	TGTGCCAGTAGTTTAGCGGGGGGTACAGATACGCAGTATTTT
TRBV24-1	TRBD1	NA	TRBJ1-6	CATSDSHRGSSPLHF	TGTGCCACCAGTGATTCCCACAGGGGCTCCTCACCCCTCCACTTT
TRBV7-9	NA	few	TRBJ1-3	CASSTLAEPSGNTIYF	TGTGCCAGCAGCACGCTGGCGGAACCCTCTGGAAACACCATATATTTT
TRBV11-1	NA	medium-sized	TRBJ2-1	CASSMTGYEQFF	TGTGCCAGCAGCATGACAGGATACGAGCAGTTCTTC
TRBV2	NA	NA	TRBJ1-1	CASKTGEGYSEAFF	TGTGCCAGCAAGACCGGGGAGGGGTACAGTGAAGCTTTCTTT
TRBV28	NA	once	TRBJ1-5	CASIAGSAPQPQHF	TGTGCCAGCATTGCCGGGTCGGCCCCACAGCCCCAGCATTTT
TRBV7-2	TRBD2	NA	TRBJ2-7	CASSLGGAGLAYEQYF	TGTGCCAGCAGCTTAGGGGGGGCGGGACTAGCCTACGAGCAGTACTTC
TRBV5-4	NA	large	TRBJ1-1	CASSLGGEELGTEAFF	TGTGCCAGCAGCCTGGGGGGGGAGGAGCTGGGCACTGAAGCTTTCTTT
TRBV9	NA	NA	TRBJ1-2	CASTSPPGGYTF	TGTGCCAGCACCTCCCCACCGGGTGGCTACACCTTC
TRBV24-1	TRBD1	once	TRBJ2-7	CATSETGTGGREQYF	TGTGCCACCAGTGAAACCGGGACAGGGGGTCGCGAGCAGTACTTC
TRBV5-1	TRBD1	few	TRBJ2-2	CASSPGTEGTGELFF	TGCGCCAGCAGCCCTGGGACAGAAGGGACCGGGGAGCTGTTTTTT
TRBV20-1	TRBD2	NA	TRBJ2-3	CSAIDASGVADTQYF	TGCAGTGCTATTGATGCTAGCGGGGTCGCAGATACGCAGTATTTT
TRBV30	NA	NA	TRBJ2-1	CAWSVSAGAQFF	TGTGCCTGGAGTGTATCCGCGGGGGCGCAGTTCTTC
TRBV12-3/TRBV12-4	NA	NA	TRBJ2-7	CASRGGQTYEQYF	TGTGCCAGCAGGGGGGGGCAAACCTACGAGCAGTACTTC
TRBV3-1/TRBV3-2	TRBD2	NA	TRBJ2-4	CASSQELAGGVGNIQYF	TGTGCCAGCAGCCAAGAACTAGCGGGGGGAGTTGGGAACATTCAGTACTTC
TRBV6-5	TRBD1	once	TRBJ1-2	CASRTPGGGTYGYTF	TGTGCCAGCAGGACCCCAGGGGGTGGAACCTATGGCTACACCTTC
TRBV24-1	TRBD1	NA	TRBJ2-7	CATSDTGGWEQYF	TGTGCCACCAGTGATACAGGGGGATGGGAGCAGTACTTC
TRBV9	NA	NA	TRBJ1-1	CASSVGEARTEAFF	TGTGCCAGCAGCGTAGGAGAGGCGAGGACTGAAGCTTTCTTT
TRBV18	TRBD1	NA	TRBJ1-2	CASSPGLGSTGGADYGYTF	TGTGCCAGCTCACCAGGGCTTGGTAGTACAGGGGGTGCCGACTATGGCTACACCTTC
TRBV10-1	TRBD1	NA	TRBJ2-5	CASTITGGAGETQYF	TGCGCCAGCACGATAACAGGGGGCGCGGGGGAGACCCAGTACTTC
TRBV5-1	TRBD2	NA	TRBJ2-7	CASSLGTGGISYEQYF	TGCGCCAGCAGCTTGGGAACGGGGGGGATCTCCTACGAGCAGTACTTC